This TCR beta chain was sequenced in a study of T cell responses to AZD1222 COVID-19 vaccine. Findings and caveats of the study: Among vaccine-associated CD4 TCRs, coverage spanned spike, with dominance at 160-218 and 743-854. Mostly white British, mostly female donors; authors suggested clonal diversity may be underestimated.

CDR1 and CDR2 (germline): MNHEY, SVGEGT. The CDR3 length is 16 residues. V gave up 5 bases and J gave up 0 bases, with 13 bases separating them. Some clones are missing from TCRdb's copy, which holds only in-frame ones; the method was immunoSEQ multiplex PCR. The sample has over 100,000 clones, about 86% seen once. Note on this clone: The target antigen is unknown.

The sample consisted of peripheral blood, taken on day 0 of AZD1222 vaccination. The sequence derives from an adult in good health. The chain combines TRBV6-2 or TRBV6-3 with TRBJ1-4; D is uncertain. For the CDR3, the DNA is TGTGCCAGCAGTGGCAGCCCCCTGGCAACTAATGAAAAACTGTTTTTT. It specifies CASSGSPLATNEKLFF.